A selection of T cell receptor beta chains follows, all from one sample in a study of CD8 T cells in Susac syndrome. TCRdb independently ran MiXCR on the immunoSEQ multiplex PCR reads; one entry per CDR3 protein. Among 250,000 to 300,000 distinct CDR3 sequences listed, 80% to 90% were seen once. Sequenced input: CD8+ T cells from PBMCs. These receptor sequences come from a human donor with multiple sclerosis. The CDR3 runs from the conserved cysteine through the conserved F or W. D genes are given only for firm matches. Clone size, where shown, is once, few, many, or a class for clones that have expanded.

>NA|TRBJ2-1|TRBV4-1|NA
CASSHPLQNEQFF
TGCGCCAGCAGCCATCCTTTACAAAATGAGCAGTTCTTC
>NA|TRBJ2-3|TRBV7-9|once
CASPPGRDGGSSTDTQYF
TGTGCCAGCCCCCCGGGCAGGGACGGAGGCTCTAGCACAGATACGCAGTATTTT
>TRBD2|TRBJ2-7|TRBV30|NA
CAWSLTSAEQYF
TGTGCCTGGAGCCTCACTAGCGCGGAGCAGTACTTC
>TRBD1|TRBJ2-7|TRBV7-9|NA
CASIGGTGAYEQYF
TGTGCCAGCATTGGGGGGACAGGAGCCTACGAGCAGTACTTC
>NA|TRBJ2-5|TRBV7-9|NA
CASSSGRRQETQYF
TGTGCCAGCAGCTCTGGACGGCGCCAAGAGACCCAGTACTTC
>TRBD2|TRBJ2-1|TRBV24-1|NA
CATSDRTRGEQFF
TGTGCCACCAGTGATAGGACTAGAGGCGAGCAGTTCTTC
>NA|TRBJ2-5|TRBV6-5|NA
CASSYIGEETQYF
TGTGCCAGCAGTTACATCGGGGAAGAGACCCAGTACTTC
>NA|TRBJ2-1|TRBV4-1|NA
CASSQDPRRASRGPVDYNEQFF
TGCGCCAGCAGCCAAGATCCGCGTAGGGCTAGCCGAGGGCCTGTTGACTACAATGAGCAGTTCTTC
>NA|TRBJ1-3|TRBV9|NA
CASSAPGQYSGNTIYF
TGTGCCAGCAGCGCGCCGGGACAATACTCTGGAAACACCATATATTTT
>NA|TRBJ2-1|TRBV20-1|NA
CSARGLRGSSYNEQFF
TGCAGTGCTAGAGGACTCCGGGGGAGCTCCTACAATGAGCAGTTCTTC
>NA|TRBJ2-1|TRBV9|NA
CASSAPLAQGSNEQFF
TGTGCCAGCAGCGCCCCCCTAGCGCAGGGGTCCAATGAGCAGTTCTTC
>TRBD2|TRBJ2-1|TRBV5-1|NA
CASSSFTSGRGYEQFF
TGCGCCAGCAGCTCATTCACTAGCGGGAGAGGCTATGAGCAGTTCTTC
>TRBD2|TRBJ2-1|TRBV27|NA
CASSVSGEGINEQFF
TGTGCCAGCAGTGTGAGCGGGGAGGGGATTAATGAGCAGTTCTTC
>NA|TRBJ1-1|TRBV9|NA
CASSVGEAEAFF
TGTGCCAGCAGCGTAGGGGAAGCTGAAGCTTTCTTT
>TRBD2|TRBJ2-1|TRBV28|few
CASSFSGTYNEQFF
TGTGCCAGCAGTTTCAGCGGGACCTACAATGAGCAGTTCTTC
>TRBD2|TRBJ2-1|TRBV7-9|NA
CASSFTGTSDNEQFF
TGTGCCAGCAGCTTTACCGGGACTAGCGACAATGAGCAGTTCTTC
>NA|TRBJ1-1|TRBV27|NA
CASSTWVGRVTEAFF
TGTGCCAGCAGTACCTGGGTGGGTAGGGTGACTGAAGCTTTCTTT
>TRBD2|TRBJ2-1|TRBV7-9|NA
CASSYPGTSGREPYNEQFF
TGTGCCAGCAGCTATCCCGGGACTAGCGGGAGGGAACCCTACAATGAGCAGTTCTTC
>TRBD2|TRBJ2-5|TRBV9|NA
CASSQGSLAAQETQYF
TGTGCCAGCAGCCAGGGAAGTCTAGCGGCCCAAGAGACCCAGTACTTC
>NA|TRBJ2-5|TRBV10-3|NA
CAISEAGPGRETQYF
TGTGCCATCAGTGAGGCGGGACCGGGAAGGGAGACCCAGTACTTC
>NA|TRBJ1-5|TRBV19|NA
CASSPPWTVNQPQHF
TGTGCCAGTAGTCCACCCTGGACAGTGAATCAGCCCCAGCATTTT
>TRBD2|TRBJ2-7|TRBV6-1|NA
CASSTPSGYEQYF
TGTGCCAGCAGTACACCTAGCGGCTACGAGCAGTACTTC
>TRBD1|TRBJ2-3|TRBV30|NA
CAWSARDRGLTDTQYF
TGTGCCTGGAGCGCTCGGGACAGGGGTTTAACAGATACGCAGTATTTT
>NA|TRBJ1-2|TRBV5-6|NA
CASSHAGTENYGYTF
TGTGCCAGCAGCCACGCGGGGACGGAGAACTATGGCTACACCTTC
>NA|TRBJ2-7|TRBV3-1|NA
CASSQDYRAYEQYF
TGTGCCAGCAGCCAAGATTACAGGGCGTACGAGCAGTACTTC
>TRBD1|TRBJ2-4|TRBV9|NA
CASSVRGLGDIQYF
TGTGCCAGCAGCGTAAGGGGGCTAGGCGACATTCAGTACTTC
>NA|TRBJ2-7|TRBV28|NA
CASSLYVGPRYEQYF
TGTGCCAGCAGTTTATACGTGGGACCGCGCTACGAGCAGTACTTC
>NA|TRBJ2-7|TRBV20-1|NA
CSPRNPYEQYF
TGCAGTCCTAGAAACCCTTACGAGCAGTACTTC
>NA|TRBJ2-3|TRBV24-1|NA
CATSASHTDTQYF
TGTGCCACCAGTGCCTCTCACACAGATACGCAGTATTTT
>NA|TRBJ2-7|TRBV9|NA
CASSVTGGAKPYEQYF
TGTGCCAGCAGCGTAACGGGCGGGGCTAAACCCTACGAGCAGTACTTC
>NA|TRBJ1-2|TRBV5-1|NA
CASGGGDNGYTF
TGCGCCAGCGGGGGCGGGGATAACGGCTACACCTTC
>NA|TRBJ1-1|TRBV4-2|NA
CASSQSEDLYTEAFF
TGTGCCAGCAGCCAGTCGGAGGACCTTTACACTGAAGCTTTCTTT
>NA|TRBJ2-2|TRBV27|NA
CASSLSRRNTGELFF
TGTGCCAGCAGTTTGAGCAGGCGGAACACCGGGGAGCTGTTTTTT
>NA|TRBJ2-1|TRBV4-1|NA
CASSPYNPLQRGDNEQFF
TGCGCCAGCAGCCCCTATAATCCCTTACAACGAGGGGACAATGAGCAGTTCTTC
>NA|TRBJ2-1|TRBV19|NA
CASSRSTGYNEQFF
TGTGCCAGTAGTCGCTCGACAGGCTACAATGAGCAGTTCTTC
>NA|TRBJ1-2|TRBV29-1|NA
CSSEDDYGYTF
TGCAGCAGTGAGGATGACTATGGCTACACCTTC
>NA|TRBJ2-1|TRBV21-1|NA
CASSKVGKLRNEQFF
TGTGCCAGCAGCAAAGTAGGGAAATTAAGGAATGAGCAGTTCTTC
>NA|TRBJ2-3|TRBV4-1|NA
CASSHPKTNGSSVDTQYF
TGCGCCAGCAGTCACCCCAAGACTAACGGGAGTTCGGTGGATACGCAGTATTTT
>NA|TRBJ2-6|TRBV19|NA
CASSIAGNGANVLTF
TGTGCCAGTAGTATAGCAGGGAATGGGGCCAACGTCCTGACTTTC
>NA|TRBJ2-1|TRBV19|few
CASSRTVYNEQFF
TGTGCCAGTAGTAGGACAGTATACAATGAGCAGTTCTTC
>TRBD1|TRBJ2-1|TRBV27|once
CASSGQGDNEQFF
TGTGCCAGCAGCGGACAGGGTGATAATGAGCAGTTCTTC
>TRBD2|TRBJ2-3|TRBV15|NA
CATSAGLGADTQYF
TGTGCCACCAGCGCCGGACTAGGCGCAGATACGCAGTATTTT